The 20 T cell receptor beta chains below all came from one sample that was sequenced in a study of blood T cell repertoires in COVID-19. This table comes from immunoSEQ multiplex PCR, and its TCRdb copy is limited to in-frame clones, with some not included. The sample lists roughly 100,000 clones, 70% to 85% occurring once. Material: peripheral blood. The source of these receptors is a man between 65 and 85 years old with acute or convalescent COVID-19.

This chain connects TRBV21-1 to TRBJ2-1; the D segment call TRBD2 is taken from the table without a DNA check. TRBV21-1 is an annotated pseudogene. The CDR3 has 17 amino acids. For the CDR3, the DNA is TGTGCCAGCACCCTTAGGGGACTAGCGGGAGGCGTGCATGAGCAGTTCTTC. Its translation is CASTLRGLAGGVHEQFF.

The genes are TRBV7-6 and TRBJ1-1; TRBD1 agrees at 7 bases. Germline V gene data show CDR1 as SGHVS and CDR2 as FNYEAQ. Trimming at V came to 5 bases and at J to 1 base, leaving 7 bases not matched to a gene. This CDR3 is 15 amino acids long. CDR3 sequence: CASSPWTGPNTEAFF. Here the CDR3 DNA reads TGTGCCAGCAGCCCGTGGACAGGACCGAACACTGAAGCTTTCTTT.

This clone has just a few counts. The chain links TRBV12-3 or TRBV12-4 to TRBJ1-1, with D perhaps matching TRBD1 (6 bases). This CDR3 spans 11 amino acids. Trimming removed 6 bases from V and 9 bases from J, with 11 bases in between. In DNA form, the CDR3 reads TGTGCCAGCAGCCCCGACAGGAAAGCTTTCTTT. This translates into CASSPDRKAFF.

This clone has a single count. The rearrangement uses TRBV5-1 and TRBJ2-1; D gene unclear. Germline CDR1 SGHRS, CDR2 YFSETQ. V gave up 7 bases and J gave up 0 bases, with 11 bases separating them. The CDR3 contains 14 residues. CDR3 DNA: TGCGCCAGCGGAAGCGCCGGCTCCTACAATGAGCAGTTCTTC. This gives the protein CASGSAGSYNEQFF. Looking up the rest from reference TRBV5-1 and TRBJ2-1 gives the full variable domain: KAGVTQTPRYLIKTRGQQVTLSCSPISGHRSVSWYQQTPGQGLQFLFEYFSETQRNKGNFPGRFSGRQFSNSRSEMNVSTLELGDSALYLCASGSAGSYNEQFFGPGTRLTVL.

This sequence joins TRBV7-8 and TRBJ1-1, with D perhaps TRBD1 (5 bases). V was cut by 1 base and J by 1 base, with 7 bases left in between. The CDR3 is made up of 14 amino acids. CDR1 and CDR2 (germline): SGHVS, FQNEAQ. Written as DNA, the CDR3 is TGTGCCAGCAGCTTAGGCGGGGGGAACACTGAAGCTTTCTTT. This translates into CASSLGGGNTEAFF.

V usage is TRBV12-3 or TRBV12-4 and J usage is TRBJ2-2; D remains ambiguous. The CDR3 extends over 13 amino acids. Trimming took 6 bases from V and 2 from J, leaving 7 bases between them. The CDR3 protein is CASRLLNTGELFF. The CDR3 nucleotides read TGTGCCAGCAGGTTACTTAACACCGGGGAGCTGTTTTTT.

This chain links TRBV5-1 with TRBJ2-5; 13 bases align to TRBD2. The CDR3 sequence is 15 residues long. Germline-derived CDR1 and CDR2 are SGHRS and YFSETQ. Trimming cost V 0 bases and J 4 bases; bases outside gene matches: 0. The CDR3 is CASSLGTSGGETQYF. The CDR3 DNA follows: TGCGCCAGCAGCTTGGGGACTAGCGGGGGAGAGACCCAGTACTTC.

The rearrangement uses TRBV12-5 and TRBJ1-2; a weak D match, TRBD1 (6 bases). Trimming shortened V by 2 bases and J by 9 bases, and 7 bases separated the two germline ends. The CDR3 is 11 residues long. Per the germline V gene, CDR1 is LGHNT and CDR2 is FRNRAP. The CDR3 DNA reads as TGTGCTAGTGGTTTGAGGGGGAGCTACACCTTC. It specifies CASGLRGSYTF.

The chain has TRBV2 and TRBJ1-2; 8 nucleotides line up with TRBD1. Trimming cost V 4 bases and J 4 bases; bases outside gene matches: 8. The germline V gene encodes CDR1 SNHLY and CDR2 FYNNEI. The length of the CDR3 is 15 residues. The CDR3 DNA reads as TGTGCCAGCAGTGTATACAGGGGGTCCTCCTATGGCTACACCTTC. Protein: CASSVYRGSSYGYTF.

Notes on this clone: Other DNA sequences in this sample translate to the same CDR3. The chain joins TRBV5-1 to TRBJ2-7; TRBD2 might be the D (5 bases). The V and J ends lost 1 base and 0 bases respectively, with 11 bases between them. The CDR3 spans 15 residues. Germline V gene lookup returns CDR1 SGHRS and CDR2 YFSETQ. CDR3 in amino acids: CASSLRPGSSYEQYF. CDR3 coding DNA: TGCGCCAGCAGCTTGCGACCGGGGTCCTCCTACGAGCAGTACTTC.

The chain combines TRBV29-1 with TRBJ1-1; D call uncertain. The CDR3 has 13 amino acids. V was cut by 2 bases and J by 1 base, with 8 bases left in between. Germline V CDR1 and CDR2: SQVTM, ANQGSEA. The CDR3 coding sequence is TGCAGCGTTGAAATTTATCCGAACACTGAAGCTTTCTTT. Its protein product is CSVEIYPNTEAFF.

The chain is built from TRBV7-3 and TRBJ2-2; 10 bases agree with TRBD1. Germline V gene sequence: CDR1 SGHTA, CDR2 FQGTGA. The trim removed 5 bases at V and 6 bases at J, leaving 12 bases unmatched. The CDR3 extends over 17 amino acids. CDR3 sequence reads: CASSQRDRGSLAGELFF. DNA for the CDR3: TGTGCCAGCAGCCAAAGGGACAGGGGAAGTCTGGCCGGGGAGCTGTTTTTT.

Only one count was recorded for this clone. The V and J genes are TRBV27 and TRBJ1-2, with D unclear. Trimming pared 2 bases from V and 4 bases from J, leaving 8 bases between. The CDR3 extends over 13 amino acids. The V gene's germline CDR1 is MNHEY and CDR2 SMNVEV (reference sequence). This CDR3 is CASSLKGSYGYTF. For the CDR3, the DNA is TGTGCCAGCAGTTTAAAAGGGAGCTATGGCTACACCTTC.

CDR3 sequence (DNA): TGTGCCAGCAATCTCGGGAGGGGGATTGGAAACACCATATATTTT. Protein: CASNLGRGIGNTIYF. The gene calls are TRBV7-2 and TRBJ1-3; D is perhaps TRBD1 (6 bases). CDR1 and CDR2 from the germline V gene are SGHTA and FQGNSA. The CDR3 covers 15 residues. V was pared by 7 bases and J by 3 bases, with 16 bases between.

The chain carries TRBV7-9 and TRBJ2-7; unclear D gene. The CDR3 has 13 residues. V lost 5 bases, J lost 3 bases, and 11 bases lay in between. Per the germline V gene, CDR1 is SEHNR and CDR2 is FQNEAQ (reference sequence). CDR3 DNA sequence: TGTGCCAGCAGCCCAGATCCTGACTACGAGCAGTACTTC. Translation gives CASSPDPDYEQYF.

V usage is TRBV4-1 and J usage is TRBJ2-1; D uncertain. Trimming pared 4 bases from V and 4 bases from J, leaving 14 bases between. Germline V gives CDR1 MGHRA, CDR2 YSYEKL. The CDR3 runs to 15 residues. CDR3 sequence reads: CASSLLISTYNEQFF. The CDR3, as DNA: TGCGCCAGCAGCCTCCTTATCTCTACTTACAATGAGCAGTTCTTC.

This clone was picked up one time. V and J are TRBV5-4 and TRBJ1-1; D remains ambiguous. V lost 5 bases, J lost 4 bases, and 15 bases lay in between. The CDR3 sequence is 14 residues long. Germline V gene data show CDR1 as SGHNT and CDR2 as YYREEE (reference sequence). This chain's CDR3 is CASRFRGEGTEAFF. CDR3 DNA: TGTGCCAGCAGGTTCCGTGGAGAGGGCACTGAAGCTTTCTTT.

This rearrangement joins TRBV15 to TRBJ1-1; 10 bases match TRBD1. The J segment lost 4 bases and the V segment lost 3 bases, leaving 5 bases of the junction unmatched. CDR1 and CDR2 from the germline V gene are LNHNV and YYDKDF (reference sequence). The CDR3 totals 15 residues. CDR3 residues: CATSSEGQGSTEAFF. The CDR3 DNA sequence: TGTGCCACCAGCAGCGAGGGACAGGGGAGCACTGAAGCTTTCTTT.

The chain joins TRBV7-6 to TRBJ1-5; D is possibly TRBD1 (5 bases). This CDR3 has 12 residues. The germline CDR1 and CDR2 sequences are SGHVS and FNYEAQ. Trimming took off 2 bases at V and 6 bases at J, with 5 bases between the two ends. The CDR3 loop is CASSLRGQPQHF. Written as DNA, the CDR3 is TGTGCCAGCAGCTTAAGGGGTCAGCCCCAGCATTTT. Complete variable domain (other parts from reference TRBV7-6 and TRBJ1-5): GAGVSQSPRYKVTKRGQDVALRCDPISGHVSLYWYRQALGQGPEFLTYFNYEAQQDKSGLPNDRFSAERPEGSISTLTIQRTEQRDSAMYRCASSLRGQPQHFGDGTRLSIL.

V usage is TRBV9 and J usage is TRBJ1-1; 7 nucleotides line up with TRBD1. The CDR3 length is 16 residues. The germline V gene has CDR1 SGDLS and CDR2 YYNGEE. J gave up 0 bases and V 3 bases, and 8 bases lay outside the gene matches. The CDR3 here is CASSAQTGIMNTEAFF. Written as DNA, the CDR3 is TGTGCCAGCAGCGCCCAGACAGGGATCATGAACACTGAAGCTTTCTTT.